The 11 T cell receptor beta chains below all came from one sample that was sequenced in a study of T cells after somatic rescue of genetic block (dated by TCRdb to 2018 to 2021). Library method: the immunoSEQ multiplex PCR assay. TCRdb holds this immuneACCESS table with in-frame rearrangements only. Some clones are missing; in checked studies, unresolved V genes explain under half, and the rest has no known cause. This sample has about 52,000 clones in its table, and around 96% of those were observed once. Together, the top ten hold roughly 0.074% of the sample. Sample: peripheral blood mononuclear cells (PBMCs). These receptors were collected from a child younger than two.

The CDR3 region has the DNA TGTGCCAGCAGCTTGCTGTTGAGGGATGAAGCTTTCTTT. Translation: CASSLLLRDEAFF. The chain employs TRBV7-9 and TRBJ1-1; no firm D call. CDR1 and CDR2 from the germline V gene are SEHNR and FQNEAQ (reference sequence). CDR3 size: 13 residues. V lost 3 bases, J lost 7 bases, and 12 bases lay in between. Complete variable domain (other parts from reference TRBV7-9 and TRBJ1-1): DTGVSQNPRHKITKRGQNVTFRCDPISEHNRLYWYRQTLGQGPEFLTYFQNEAQLEKSRLLSDRFSAERPKGSFSTLEIQRTEQGDSAMYLCASSLLLRDEAFFGQGTRLTVV.

The chain links TRBV7-8 to TRBJ1-5; D is undetermined. Germline V lookup: CDR1 SGHVS, CDR2 FQNEAQ. The CDR3 consists of 13 residues. Trimming removed 2 bases from V and 2 bases from J, with 4 bases in between. CDR3 sequence: CASSLQGNQPQHF. DNA of the CDR3: TGTGCCAGCAGCTTACAGGGCAATCAGCCCCAGCATTTT.

This clone appeared a single time. The chain employs TRBV6-5 and TRBJ1-5; the D is unclear. V was pared by 5 bases and J by 11 bases, with 10 bases between. CDR3 size: 11 residues. The germline V gene has CDR1 MNHEY and CDR2 SVGAGI. In DNA form, the CDR3 reads TGTGCCAGCAGTGAAAACGGGGCCCAGCATTTT. Its translation: CASSENGAQHF.

The V gene is TRBV27, the J gene TRBJ1-4, with D unresolved. CDR3 length: 14 residues. Looked up from germline, CDR1 is MNHEY and CDR2 is SMNVEV (reference sequence). V lost 4 bases and J 0 bases, leaving 6 bases between the germline ends. The CDR3 protein is CASSYSATNEKLFF. DNA for the CDR3: TGTGCCAGCAGTTACAGTGCAACTAATGAAAAACTGTTTTTT.

The V gene is TRBV9, the J gene TRBJ2-3; 10 bases match TRBD2. Trimming cost V 4 bases and J 0 bases; bases outside gene matches: 8. Germline loops: CDR1 SGDLS, CDR2 YYNGEE. The CDR3 runs to 17 residues. CDR3 nucleotide sequence: TGTGCCAGCAGCATACAGACTAGCGGGCGGAGCACAGATACGCAGTATTTT. Residues: CASSIQTSGRSTDTQYF.

This chain connects TRBV4-3 to TRBJ2-2; 9 bases are a match to TRBD2. V trimming: 3 bases; J trimming: 2 bases; junction bases outside the gene matches: 13. Germline lookup yields CDR1 LGHNA and CDR2 YSLEER. The CDR3 is made up of 19 amino acids. CDR3 sequence: CASSHTPWGGRVNTGELFF. The DNA of the CDR3 is TGCGCCAGCAGCCACACACCATGGGGCGGGAGGGTTAACACCGGGGAGCTGTTTTTT.

V and J are TRBV28 and TRBJ2-1, with 11 bases that match TRBD2. Per germline, CDR1 MDHEN and CDR2 SYDVKM. The CDR3 length is 17 residues. The ends lost 11 bases at V and 9 bases at J; junction bases unmatched: 21. As DNA, the CDR3 is TGTGCCGCCTCCGGGACTAGCGGAGGAAACCAATTATTTGAGCAGTTCTTC. It encodes CAASGTSGGNQLFEQFF.

This clone occurred once. The V call is TRBV6-1, the J call TRBJ1-2, with 9 bases matching TRBD1. Germline V gene data show CDR1 as MNHNS and CDR2 as SASEGT. The length of the CDR3 is 15 residues. The V gene end was trimmed by 3 bases and the J gene end by 0 bases; junction bases not matched to a gene: 2. CDR3 coding DNA: TGTGCCAGCAGTGAGAGGGACAGGGCTAACTATGGCTACACCTTC. Translation: CASSERDRANYGYTF.

The chain uses TRBV29-1 and TRBJ1-1; 7 bases are shared with TRBD1. Per germline, CDR1 SQVTM and CDR2 ANQGSEA. The CDR3 covers 13 residues. Trimming removed 7 bases from V and 7 bases from J; junction bases left unmatched: 12. CDR3 bases: TGCAGCGCAACCCTCGAGACAGGGCATGAAGCTTTCTTT. Protein: CSATLETGHEAFF.

CDR3 DNA: TGCGCCAGCAGCTTGATGGGTTTGCAGTACTTC. Translation gives CASSLMGLQYF. The V gene is TRBV5-1, the J gene TRBJ2-7; D gene ambiguous. The CDR3 loop spans 11 amino acids. The V gene lost 1 base and the J gene lost 9 bases, with 8 bases spanning the gap. Germline V gene sequence: CDR1 SGHRS, CDR2 YFSETQ. Full variable domain (outside the CDR3, taken from reference TRBV5-1 and TRBJ2-7): KAGVTQTPRYLIKTRGQQVTLSCSPISGHRSVSWYQQTPGQGLQFLFEYFSETQRNKGNFPGRFSGRQFSNSRSEMNVSTLELGDSALYLCASSLMGLQYFGPGTRLTVT.

This chain connects TRBV27 to TRBJ1-1; D is perhaps TRBD1 (5 bases). The CDR3 covers 14 residues. Germline V gene data show CDR1 as MNHEY and CDR2 as SMNVEV (reference sequence). The V gene lost 4 bases and the J gene lost 2 bases, with 11 bases spanning the gap. This CDR3 is CASSWRGPNTEAFF. As DNA, the CDR3 is TGTGCCAGCAGTTGGCGGGGCCCCAACACTGAAGCTTTCTTT.